A selection of T cell receptor beta chains follows, all from one sample in a study of OX40 agonist ivuxolimab in advanced cancers. The table came from immunoSEQ multiplex PCR; TCRdb's copy has only in-frame clones and leaves some out. The table lists roughly 48,000 clones, about three quarters of them singletons. The specimen comprised CD4+ or CD8+ T cells sorted from blood, sampled in a trial of the OX40 agonist ivuxolimab. Receptor source: an adult with an advanced solid tumor such as melanoma, head and neck, liver or kidney cancer. Each CDR3 is given with its conserved first and last residue. A D gene is named only where the DNA matches it firmly.

length	V	J	D	DNA	CDR3
12	TRBV7-2	TRBJ2-3	-	TGTGCCAGCAGCTCCTCCCCCGATACGCAGTATTTT	CASSSSPDTQYF
12	TRBV7-2	TRBJ2-5	-	TGTGCCAGCAGCTTAGCCCGAGAGACCCAGTACTTC	CASSLARETQYF
15	TRBV2	TRBJ2-7	TRBD1	TGTGCCAGCAGTAAGGGGACAGGGGAAGGCTACGAGCAGTACTTC	CASSKGTGEGYEQYF
14	TRBV19	TRBJ1-1	-	TGTGCCAGTAGTATAGTGGGGGGGAACACTGAAGCTTTCTTT	CASSIVGGNTEAFF
15	TRBV10-3	TRBJ2-7	TRBD1	TGTGCCATCAGTGTTACCGGGACAGGGGGCTACGAGCAGTACTTC	CAISVTGTGGYEQYF
12	TRBV6-5	TRBJ1-1	-	TGTGCCAGCAGTTACTCGGGAGTTGAAGCTTTCTTT	CASSYSGVEAFF
15	TRBV5-1	TRBJ2-7	TRBD2	TGCGCCAGCAGCCCCCGGGACCGGGGACTAGACGAGCAGTACTTC	CASSPRDRGLDEQYF
16	TRBV27	TRBJ2-7	TRBD1	TGTGCCAGCAGTCTACTCAGGGGGCTAAGCTCCTACGAGCAGTACTTC	CASSLLRGLSSYEQYF
17	TRBV7-9	TRBJ2-3	TRBD2	TGTGCCAGCAGGGGACTAGCGGGAGGGCCGAGCACAGATACGCAGTATTTT	CASRGLAGGPSTDTQYF
12	TRBV29-1	TRBJ2-1	TRBD1	TGCAGCGTTGATCAGGGGGTCATTGAGCAGTTCTTC	CSVDQGVIEQFF
15	TRBV6-1	TRBJ2-3	-	TGTGCCAGCAGTGAGTCGGAGGGTAGCACAGATACGCAGTATTTT	CASSESEGSTDTQYF